This entry lists 16 T cell receptor beta chains sequenced from one sample in a study of blood T cell repertoires in COVID-19 (dated by TCRdb to about 2020). The library was made by the immunoSEQ multiplex PCR assay. This is the immuneACCESS table as TCRdb keeps it, with only in-frame sequences that have V and J called. A part of the clones is gone; compared with another copy, unresolved V genes explain less than half, and the rest is unexplained. Across this sample there are some 250,000 clones, with approximately 83% seen only once. Less than 2.5% of the sample is held by the ten biggest clonotypes. The sequenced sample was PBMCs or T cells enriched from blood (not recorded which). The receptor source for this set is a woman aged 50 to 60 who had recovered from COVID-19.

The chain recombines TRBV19 with TRBJ2-4; 9 bases are a match to TRBD2. Looked up from germline, CDR1 is LNHDA and CDR2 is SQIVND (reference sequence). The trim removed 4 bases at V and 2 bases at J, leaving 6 bases unmatched. The CDR3 is 16 residues long. The DNA of the CDR3 is TGTGCCAGTAGTAAACCGGGACTAGCTACCAAAAACATTCAGTACTTC. Protein: CASSKPGLATKNIQYF.

V usage is TRBV5-1 and J usage is TRBJ1-1, with no clear D. V gave up 1 base and J gave up 1 base, with 5 bases separating them. From germline, CDR1 is SGHRS and CDR2 YFSETQ. This CDR3 has 13 amino acids. The CDR3 bases are TGCGCCAGCAGCTTGTACACGAACACTGAAGCTTTCTTT. It specifies CASSLYTNTEAFF. The full variable domain, with the rest looked up from reference TRBV5-1 and TRBJ1-1, is KAGVTQTPRYLIKTRGQQVTLSCSPISGHRSVSWYQQTPGQGLQFLFEYFSETQRNKGNFPGRFSGRQFSNSRSEMNVSTLELGDSALYLCASSLYTNTEAFFGQGTRLTVV.

V and J are TRBV3-1 (or the pseudogene TRBV3-2) and TRBJ1-2; weak D call: TRBD1 (5 bases). Germline V gives CDR1 LGHDT, CDR2 YNNKEL (reference sequence). CDR3 length: 15 residues. V was pared by 0 bases and J by 7 bases, with 15 bases between. The CDR3 DNA is TGTGCCAGCAGCCAAGATCGGGCAGGGATCAGTGGCTACACCTTC. Translation gives CASSQDRAGISGYTF.

This clone was observed a single time. The chain combines TRBV5-1 with TRBJ2-7; 14 bases fit TRBD2. Germline lookup yields CDR1 SGHRS and CDR2 YFSETQ. CDR3 length equals 15 residues. After removal of 4 bases from V and 7 bases from J, the junction contained 7 bases not matched to a gene. CDR3 in DNA: TGCGCCAGCAGCCCAGGGACTAGCGGGAGTGAAGAGCAGTACTTC. Its translation is CASSPGTSGSEEQYF.

CDR3 DNA: TGTGCCAGTAGTCCACTAGCGGAGTTGAATGAGCAGTTCTTC. Amino acid sequence: CASSPLAELNEQFF. J is TRBJ2-1 and V is TRBV19, with TRBD2 identical over 8 bases. V lost 5 bases and J lost 7; bases outside the gene matches: 7. CDR1 LNHDA and CDR2 SQIVND come from the germline V gene (reference sequence). The CDR3 is 14 amino acids. Supplemented by reference TRBV19 and TRBJ2-1, the full variable domain reads DGGITQSPKYLFRKEGQNVTLSCEQNLNHDAMYWYRQDPGQGLRLIYYSQIVNDFQKGDIAEGYSVSREKKESFPLTVTSAQKNPTAFYLCASSPLAELNEQFFGPGTRLTVL.

The chain carries TRBV28 and TRBJ2-5, with D unresolved. V lost 0 bases and J lost 3, with 5 bases in between. Germline assignment: CDR1 MDHEN and CDR2 SYDVKM. The CDR3 covers 13 residues. The CDR3 here is CASSLWAEETQYF. In nucleotides, the CDR3 is TGTGCCAGCAGTTTATGGGCGGAAGAGACCCAGTACTTC.

The chain combines TRBV10-2 with TRBJ1-5; 9 bases fit TRBD1. Germline V gives CDR1 WSHSY, CDR2 SAAADI. The CDR3 is 15 amino acids. The J segment lost 4 bases and the V segment lost 5 bases, leaving 6 bases of the junction unmatched. CDR3 loop: CASSIGGQGNQPQHF. The CDR3 region has the DNA TGCGCCAGCAGTATAGGGGGACAGGGAAATCAGCCCCAGCATTTT.

The rearrangement joins TRBV6-1 to TRBJ1-3; 7 bases align to TRBD1. Germline CDR1 reads MNHNS; CDR2 reads SASEGT. After removal of 3 bases from V and 4 bases from J, the junction contained 6 bases not matched to a gene. The CDR3 has 15 amino acids. CDR3 in amino acids: CASSESDRQGNTIYF. The DNA of the CDR3 is TGTGCCAGCAGTGAGTCGGACAGGCAGGGAAACACCATATATTTT.

V and J are TRBV7-3 and TRBJ1-1, with D unclear. CDR1 and CDR2 from the germline V gene are SGHTA and FQGTGA. V dropped 5 bases and J dropped 1 base, with 23 bases sitting between them. CDR3 length: 18 amino acids. The CDR3 bases are TGTGCCAGCAGCCAACGGGAAATGGCCGACTCCTGGAACACTGAAGCTTTCTTT. It is translated as CASSQREMADSWNTEAFF. Complete variable domain (other parts from reference TRBV7-3 and TRBJ1-1): GAGVSQTPSNKVTEKGKYVELRCDPISGHTALYWYRQSLGQGPEFLIYFQGTGAADDSGLPNDRFFAVRPEGSVSTLKIQRTERGDSAVYLCASSQREMADSWNTEAFFGQGTRLTVV.

V and J are TRBV11-2 and TRBJ2-7, with D perhaps TRBD1 (6 bases). Per the germline V gene, CDR1 is SGHAT and CDR2 is FQNNGV. V was clipped by 0 bases and J by 2 bases, with 8 bases between them. The CDR3 covers 14 residues. CDR3 bases: TGTGCCAGCAGCTTAGACCAGGGGACCTACGAGCAGTACTTC. It specifies CASSLDQGTYEQYF.

The rearrangement joins TRBV15 to TRBJ1-5, with 7 bases lining up with TRBD1. V dropped 0 bases and J dropped 5; count of bases not matched to a gene: 7. This CDR3 is built from 16 residues. Looked up from germline, CDR1 is LNHNV and CDR2 is YYDKDF (reference sequence). The CDR3 sequence is CATSRERGRGYQPQHF. The CDR3 nucleotides are TGTGCCACCAGCAGAGAGAGGGGGCGAGGTTATCAGCCCCAGCATTTT.

This chain joins TRBV6-6 and TRBJ1-6; the D gene is possibly TRBD1 (5 bases). The CDR3 has 14 amino acids. Per germline, CDR1 MNHNY and CDR2 SVGAGI (reference sequence). V shed 8 bases and J shed 8 bases, with 16 bases lying between them. The CDR3 nucleotides read TGTGCCAGCGGGGGGGGTGGCAGCGATTCACCCCTCCACTTT. Its translation: CASGGGGSDSPLHF.

The chain couples TRBV28 to TRBJ1-4, with 11 bases that match TRBD1. Germline loops: CDR1 MDHEN, CDR2 SYDVKM. There are 19 residues in the CDR3. Trimming took 5 bases from V and 3 from J; bases not matched to a gene: 14. CDR3 sequence reads: CASSPRGTGGGRANEKLFF. In DNA form, the CDR3 reads TGTGCCAGCAGTCCCCGAGGGACAGGGGGGGGTAGGGCTAATGAAAAACTGTTTTTT. The full variable domain, rest sourced from reference TRBV28 and TRBJ1-4, is DVKVTQSSRYLVKRTGEKVFLECVQDMDHENMFWYRQDPGLGLRLIYFSYDVKMKEKGDIPEGYSVSREKKERFSLILESASTNQTSMYLCASSPRGTGGGRANEKLFFGSGTQLSVL.

This rearrangement joins TRBV6-1 to TRBJ2-5, with 10 bases that match TRBD2. The germline V gene encodes CDR1 MNHNS and CDR2 SASEGT. CDR3 size: 16 residues. V trimming: 0 bases; J trimming: 2 bases; junction bases outside the gene matches: 3. The CDR3 DNA sequence: TGTGCCAGCAGTGAAGCGGGACTAGCGCAACAAGAGACCCAGTACTTC. It specifies CASSEAGLAQQETQYF.

V is TRBV10-3 and J is TRBJ1-2; D call uncertain. The CDR3 has 14 amino acids. Per germline, CDR1 ENHRY and CDR2 SYGVKD. Trimming left V 10 bases short and J 4 bases short, with 19 bases between. CDR3 bases: TGTGCCACCGTGGCGGAAGGCGACTTCTATGGCTACACCTTC. Amino acids: CATVAEGDFYGYTF.

The chain carries TRBV6-4 and TRBJ1-3; no definite D call. This CDR3 is built from 15 residues. CDR1 and CDR2 (germline): MRHNA, SNTAGT. V dropped 7 bases and J dropped 0 bases, with 13 bases sitting between them. The CDR3 is CASTHSKSSGNTIYF. In DNA, the CDR3 is TGTGCCAGCACCCATAGCAAATCCTCTGGAAACACCATATATTTT.